One sample yielded the 18 T cell receptor beta chains listed below, sequenced in a study of blood T cell repertoires in COVID-19. Sequencing was performed with immunoSEQ multiplex PCR; in TCRdb, only in-frame clones are kept and a portion is missing. This repertoire shows about 270,000 clones, approximately 90% found once; its top ten account for 3%. Input material: PBMCs or T cells enriched from blood (not recorded which). All receptors derive from a woman in her forties or fifties who had recovered from COVID-19.

The chain links TRBV7-9 to TRBJ2-2; D perhaps matches TRBD2 (6 bases). CDR3 length equals 11 residues. V lost 6 bases to trimming and J lost 13 bases, with 12 bases between them. Germline CDR1 reads SEHNR; CDR2 reads FQNEAQ (reference sequence). The chain's CDR3 is CASRSPEGLFF. The CDR3 nucleotides read TGTGCCAGCAGGTCCCCGGAGGGGCTGTTTTTT.

The genes are TRBV24-1 and TRBJ1-2, with no clear D. V was cut by 3 bases and J by 8 bases, with 15 bases left in between. The CDR3 has 14 residues. Germline V gene data show CDR1 as KGHDR and CDR2 as SFDVKD. The CDR3 region is CATSDPTRPSGYTF. For the CDR3, the DNA is TGTGCCACCAGTGATCCGACTCGACCCTCCGGCTACACCTTC.

V gene TRBV11-2 combines with J gene TRBJ2-1, with D perhaps TRBD2 (5 bases). The CDR3 covers 14 residues. With 1 base removed from V and 6 bases from J, the gap between germline ends came to 10 bases. CDR1 and CDR2 from the germline V gene are SGHAT and FQNNGV. The CDR3 is CASSLGTEVNEQFF. CDR3 DNA: TGTGCCAGCAGCTTAGGGACGGAGGTCAATGAGCAGTTCTTC.

A single count supports this clone. V gene TRBV7-2 combines with J gene TRBJ2-7; 7 nucleotides align to TRBD1. Germline CDR1 reads SGHTA; CDR2 reads FQGNSA. V lost 0 bases to trimming and J lost 1 base; unmatched junction nucleotides: 12. The CDR3 has 18 amino acids. CDR3 DNA: TGTGCCAGCAGCTTAGCCCCTTCGGGCAGGGGGTTATCCTACGAGCAGTACTTC. It specifies CASSLAPSGRGLSYEQYF. Supplemented by reference TRBV7-2 and TRBJ2-7, the full variable domain reads GAGVSQSPSNKVTEKGKDVELRCDPISGHTALYWYRQSLGQGLEFLIYFQGNSAPDKSGLPSDRFSAERTGGSVSTLTIQRTQQEDSAVYLCASSLAPSGRGLSYEQYFGPGTRLTVT.

About this clone: Other DNA sequences in the sample encode the same CDR3. The CDR3 reads CASSPDRGNSPLHF. CDR3 in DNA: TGTGCCAGCAGCCCGGACAGGGGAAATTCACCCCTCCACTTT. The J gene is TRBJ1-6, the V gene TRBV7-8, with TRBD1 identical over 9 bases. The CDR3 loop spans 14 amino acids. The V segment lost 5 bases and the J segment 7 bases; nucleotides outside the gene matches: 3. Germline CDR1 SGHVS, CDR2 FQNEAQ. The full variable domain, completed using reference TRBV7-8 and TRBJ1-6, is GAGVSQSPRYKVAKRGQDVALRCDPISGHVSLFWYQQALGQGPEFLTYFQNEAQLDKSGLPSDRFFAERPEGSVSTLKIQRTQQEDSAVYLCASSPDRGNSPLHFGNGTRLTVT.

This clone was detected only a few times. This chain links TRBV19 with TRBJ2-1, with 9 bases matching TRBD2. CDR3 length equals 16 residues. Germline CDR1 reads LNHDA; CDR2 reads SQIVND (reference sequence). The ends lost 4 bases at V and 1 base at J; junction bases unmatched: 5. The CDR3 nucleotides read TGTGCCAGTAGTACCCTTAGCGGGAGTTCCTACAATGAGCAGTTCTTC. Its protein product is CASSTLSGSSYNEQFF.

J is TRBJ2-1 and V is TRBV11-2, with 8 nucleotides matching TRBD2. Trimming removed 1 base from V and 9 bases from J; junction bases left unmatched: 5. CDR1 is SGHAT, CDR2 FQNNGV, per germline. The CDR3 runs 14 residues. The CDR3 DNA reads TGTGCCAGCAGCTTAGTTATCCTAGCGGGTGAGCAGTTCTTC. This codes for CASSLVILAGEQFF.

V is TRBV7-2 and J is TRBJ2-1; 7 positions agree with TRBD2. The CDR3 contains 12 residues. Germline V gene lookup returns CDR1 SGHTA and CDR2 FQGNSA. Trimming cost V 5 bases and J 8 bases; bases outside gene matches: 3. CDR3 DNA: TGTGCCAGCAGCCGCGGACTAGATGAGCAGTTCTTC. It translates to CASSRGLDEQFF. The variable domain in full, completed from reference TRBV7-2 and TRBJ2-1, reads GAGVSQSPSNKVTEKGKDVELRCDPISGHTALYWYRQSLGQGLEFLIYFQGNSAPDKSGLPSDRFSAERTGGSVSTLTIQRTQQEDSAVYLCASSRGLDEQFFGPGTRLTVL.

This rearrangement joins TRBV5-1 to TRBJ2-1; maybe TRBD1 (5 bases). In germline, CDR1 is SGHRS, CDR2 YFSETQ. The CDR3 extends over 16 amino acids. V was shortened by 0 bases and J by 0 bases, with 10 bases between the two germline ends. The CDR3 here is CASSLGQGGSYNEQFF. The CDR3 region has the DNA TGCGCCAGCAGCTTGGGGCAGGGTGGCTCCTACAATGAGCAGTTCTTC.

This clone was seen only once. The chain combines TRBV7-3 with TRBJ1-1; the D is unclear. The V gene's germline CDR1 is SGHTA and CDR2 FQGTGA. V was shortened by 5 bases and J by 3 bases, with 10 bases between the two germline ends. CDR3 length: 13 residues. CDR3 sequence: CASSQAWDTEAFF. The CDR3 DNA reads as TGTGCCAGCAGCCAAGCGTGGGACACTGAAGCTTTCTTT.

The gene calls are TRBV27 and TRBJ2-6, with 7 positions matching TRBD1. Germline loops: CDR1 MNHEY, CDR2 SMNVEV (reference sequence). Trimming at V came to 5 bases and at J to 3 bases, leaving 4 bases not matched to a gene. This CDR3 has 15 residues. The CDR3 spells CASSAQGFGANVLTF. The CDR3 nucleotides are TGTGCCAGCAGTGCACAGGGGTTTGGGGCCAACGTCCTGACTTTC.

The V gene is TRBV27, the J gene TRBJ2-1, with a weak D call TRBD2 (7 bases). With 6 bases removed from V and 4 bases from J, the gap between germline ends came to 19 bases. The CDR3 has 16 amino acids. The germline V gene has CDR1 MNHEY and CDR2 SMNVEV (reference sequence). CDR3 coding DNA: TGTGCCAGCAGCCGCATTGGGGGGGCGGGTTACAATGAGCAGTTCTTC. It codes for CASSRIGGAGYNEQFF.

This chain connects TRBV18 to TRBJ1-1; 7 nucleotides agree with TRBD1. Germline values: CDR1 KGHSH, CDR2 LQKENI. The V segment lost 3 bases and the J segment 6 bases; nucleotides outside the gene matches: 10. The CDR3 contains 15 residues. CDR3 in amino acids: CASSPRQGVVAEAFF. In DNA, the CDR3 is TGTGCCAGCTCACCCCGACAGGGAGTAGTGGCTGAAGCTTTCTTT.

The genes are TRBV28 and TRBJ2-7; D gene uncertain. The CDR3 sequence is 14 residues long. The V and J ends lost 1 base and 1 base respectively, with 8 bases between them. Per germline, CDR1 MDHEN and CDR2 SYDVKM. The CDR3 bases are TGTGCCAGCAGTTTATCGGTCCCTTCCTACGAGCAGTACTTC. As protein: CASSLSVPSYEQYF.

This chain joins TRBV15 and TRBJ1-5; D is possibly TRBD1 (5 bases). The CDR3 is 15 residues long. Trimming removed 0 bases from V and 0 bases from J, with 6 bases in between. The V gene's germline CDR1 is LNHNV and CDR2 YYDKDF (reference sequence). CDR3 bases: TGTGCCACCAGCAGAGAACAGGCTAGCAATCAGCCCCAGCATTTT. It encodes CATSREQASNQPQHF.

The chain links TRBV24-1 to TRBJ2-3, with 7 bases lining up with TRBD1. V lost 7 bases and J lost 6; bases outside the gene matches: 15. The CDR3 runs to 16 residues. Germline CDR1 and CDR2: KGHDR and SFDVKD. CDR3 bases: TGTGCCACCAGCTCTAGCTTGGGGACAGCGATCGATACGCAGTATTTT. It yields the protein CATSSSLGTAIDTQYF.

The genes are TRBV11-2 and TRBJ1-6, with a tentative D call TRBD1 (6 bases). Trimming stripped 5 bases from V and 10 bases from J, with 18 bases between. Germline CDR1 and CDR2: SGHAT and FQNNGV. The CDR3 totals 15 residues. CDR3 sequence reads: CASSPSSGRGSPLHF. In nucleotides, the CDR3 is TGTGCCAGCAGCCCAAGTTCGGGCAGGGGATCACCCCTCCACTTT.

The chain couples TRBV7-9 to TRBJ2-7, with no clear D. With 2 bases removed from V and 3 bases from J, the gap between germline ends came to 14 bases. This CDR3 is built from 15 residues. Germline CDR1 SEHNR, CDR2 FQNEAQ (reference sequence). This chain's CDR3 is CASSLTVPGDYEQYF. DNA of the CDR3: TGTGCCAGCAGCTTAACCGTCCCTGGAGACTACGAGCAGTACTTC.